A selection of T cell receptor beta chains follows, all from one sample in a study of blood T cells in healthy people across ages. One entry per CDR3 protein, called by TCRdb with MiXCR from the 5' RACE reads. The sample records fewer than 2,000,000 distinct CDR3 sequences, around 40% being singletons. Sequenced input: blood. The receptors come from a human donor in good health. CDR3s include the opening cysteine and the closing phenylalanine or tryptophan. The D gene is left open where the match is weak. Part of the rows lack a size; the others show once, few, many or a class for expanded clones.

j_call,v_call,clone_size,d_call,cdr3_aa,cdr3_nt
TRBJ1-6,TRBV20-1,NA,NA,CSAGDSGDSPLHF,TGCAGTGCTGGAGACAGCGGTGATTCACCCCTCCACTTT
TRBJ2-1,TRBV7-2,few,TRBD1,CASRRPGQGNNEQFF,TGTGCCAGCAGAAGACCGGGACAGGGCAACAATGAGCAGTTCTTC
TRBJ2-3,TRBV27,NA,TRBD1,CASSFPGTGSTGTQYF,TGTGCCAGCAGTTTTCCCGGGACAGGGTCGACTGGTACGCAGTATTTT
TRBJ2-7,TRBV27,NA,NA,CASSLKSPGPYEQYF,TGTGCCAGCAGTTTAAAATCTCCCGGACCCTACGAGCAGTACTTC
TRBJ2-1,TRBV7-2,NA,NA,CASSLANNNEQFF,TGTGCCAGCAGCTTAGCCAACAACAATGAGCAGTTCTTC
TRBJ2-3,TRBV4-2,few,NA,CASSQDSSVGGPEDTQYF,TGTGCCAGCAGCCAAGACTCGTCGGTGGGGGGGCCCGAAGATACGCAGTATTTT
TRBJ2-7,TRBV5-1,NA,TRBD1,CASSSQGVHEQYF,TGCGCCAGCAGCTCCCAGGGGGTCCACGAGCAGTACTTC
TRBJ1-5,TRBV29-1,NA,TRBD1,CNVAQGGSNQPQHF,TGCAACGTTGCGCAGGGGGGTAGCAATCAGCCCCAGCATTTT
TRBJ1-5,TRBV4-1,NA,NA,CASSHDDSNQPQHF,TGCGCCAGCAGCCATGACGACAGCAATCAGCCCCAGCATTTT
TRBJ1-1,TRBV12-3/TRBV12-4,NA,TRBD1,CASRNNRGEVAFF,TGTGCCAGCAGAAATAACAGGGGGGAGGTAGCTTTCTTT
TRBJ2-7,TRBV7-2,NA,NA,CASSPYGDSPYEQYF,TGTGCCAGCAGCCCCTATGGGGACTCCCCTTACGAGCAGTACTTC
TRBJ2-5,TRBV4-2,NA,NA,CASSQVASPGGSGQYF,TGTGCCAGCAGCCAAGTAGCCTCCCCAGGCGGCTCCGGGCAGTACTTC
TRBJ2-7,TRBV27,NA,NA,CASSWRGTYYEQYF,TGTGCCAGCAGTTGGAGGGGTACATACTACGAGCAGTACTTC
TRBJ1-6,TRBV6-5,NA,NA,CASSYLQGGISYNSPLHF,TGTGCCAGCAGTTACCTCCAAGGGGGTATTTCCTATAATTCACCCCTCCACTTT
TRBJ2-1,TRBV6-5,NA,NA,CASSLGHRSYNEQFF,TGTGCCAGCAGTCTGGGGCACCGCTCCTACAATGAGCAGTTCTTC
TRBJ1-1,TRBV5-6,NA,NA,CASSLAVSEAFF,TGTGCCAGCAGCTTGGCTGTTTCTGAAGCTTTCTTT
TRBJ2-1,TRBV7-2,few,NA,CASSSTRGRGRSYNEQFF,TGTGCCAGCAGTTCTACCCGGGGGCGGGGCCGCTCCTACAATGAGCAGTTCTTC
TRBJ2-2,TRBV5-1,NA,TRBD1,CASNDPYGTGNTGELFF,TGCGCCAGCAACGATCCGTATGGGACAGGGAACACCGGGGAGCTGTTTTTT
TRBJ2-1,TRBV12-3/TRBV12-4,NA,NA,CASRLGLDGDEQFF,TGTGCCAGCAGGCTGGGACTCGACGGAGACGAGCAGTTCTTC
TRBJ1-4,TRBV7-9,NA,TRBD1,CASSLGQGIEKRFF,TGTGCCAGCAGCCTAGGACAGGGGATCGAAAAACGGTTTTTT
TRBJ1-1,TRBV10-3,NA,NA,CAISPRDPPTAFF,TGTGCCATCAGCCCCCGGGATCCTCCTACTGCTTTCTTT
TRBJ2-6,TRBV6-5,once,NA,CASRSWGSGANVLTF,TGTGCCAGCCGATCCTGGGGTTCTGGGGCCAACGTCCTGACTTTC
TRBJ2-7,TRBV6-6,NA,NA,CASRKTERADEQYF,TGTGCCAGCAGAAAAACGGAGAGGGCTGACGAGCAGTACTTC
TRBJ2-7,TRBV9,once,NA,CASSVSEAGTQYF,TGTGCCAGCAGCGTCTCAGAGGCGGGAACCCAGTACTTC
TRBJ2-7,TRBV18,NA,NA,CASSPGDKSSYEQYF,TGTGCCAGCTCACCAGGGGACAAGAGCTCCTACGAGCAGTACTTC
TRBJ2-3,TRBV4-1,NA,TRBD2,CASSRAAGGIANTQYF,TGCGCCAGCAGCCGAGCAGCGGGGGGGATTGCAAATACGCAGTATTTT
TRBJ2-3,TRBV5-1,NA,TRBD2,CASSSNLAGSATDTQYF,TGCGCCAGCAGCTCGAACCTAGCGGGATCCGCCACAGATACGCAGTATTTT
TRBJ2-3,TRBV6-4,NA,TRBD1,CASSADLGQGRDTQYF,TGTGCCAGCAGCGCTGATCTAGGACAGGGGAGAGATACGCAGTATTTT
TRBJ1-2,TRBV6-1,NA,NA,CAGSVEGGLGYTF,TGTGCCGGCAGTGTAGAGGGAGGCCTGGGCTACACCTTC
TRBJ1-1,TRBV28,NA,TRBD1,CASSVTGVNTEAFF,TGTGCCAGCAGTGTCACAGGGGTGAACACTGAAGCTTTCTTT
TRBJ2-3,TRBV7-9,NA,NA,CASSPQEGTSTDTQYF,TGTGCCAGCAGCCCTCAGGAGGGGACAAGCACAGATACGCAGTATTTT
TRBJ2-3,TRBV4-3,NA,TRBD2,CASSQEGGVEDTQYF,TGCGCCAGCAGCCAAGAGGGGGGGGTCGAAGATACGCAGTATTTT
TRBJ1-2,TRBV7-3,NA,TRBD1,CASSLDSRTGYGYTF,TGTGCCAGCAGCTTAGATAGCCGGACAGGGTATGGCTACACCTTC
TRBJ2-5,TRBV5-1,NA,TRBD2,CASRRGALLGQETQYF,TGCGCCAGCAGGCGGGGGGCTTTATTGGGACAAGAGACCCAGTACTTC
TRBJ1-6,TRBV18,NA,NA,CASSPPTGGNSPLHF,TGTGCCAGCTCACCTCCGACGGGTGGTAATTCACCCCTCCACTTT
TRBJ2-2,TRBV6-4,many,TRBD2,CASSDSSGAGELFF,TGTGCCAGCAGTGACTCTAGCGGGGCCGGGGAGCTGTTTTTT
TRBJ2-5,TRBV7-6,NA,NA,CASSSLPGLETQYF,TGTGCCAGCAGCTCCCTCCCCGGATTAGAGACCCAGTACTTC
TRBJ2-3,TRBV9,few,NA,CASSVGIRRQYTDTQYF,TGTGCCAGCAGCGTAGGGATTCGACGACAGTACACAGATACGCAGTATTTT
TRBJ1-5,TRBV5-1,NA,TRBD1,CASSYRGGSNQPQHF,TGCGCCAGCAGCTACAGGGGGGGTAGCAATCAGCCCCAGCATTTT
TRBJ2-7,TRBV12-3/TRBV12-4,few,NA,CASSDDRRPYEQYF,TGTGCCAGCAGTGACGACAGGCGCCCCTACGAGCAGTACTTC
TRBJ2-7,TRBV7-2,NA,NA,CASSPWGASYEQYF,TGTGCCAGCAGCCCCTGGGGCGCCTCCTACGAGCAGTACTTC
TRBJ1-2,TRBV7-9,NA,NA,CASSLVAALGGYTF,TGTGCCAGCAGCTTAGTGGCAGCCTTGGGGGGCTACACCTTC
TRBJ1-1,TRBV24-1,NA,NA,CATSETGNTEAFF,TGTGCCACCAGTGAAACGGGGAACACTGAAGCTTTCTTT
TRBJ2-7,TRBV6-1,NA,NA,CASEPSSPGMGTYEQYF,TGTGCCAGCGAGCCCTCCAGCCCAGGTATGGGAACCTACGAGCAGTACTTC
TRBJ1-1,TRBV20-1,NA,NA,CSVREVLNTEAFF,TGCAGTGTTAGAGAAGTACTGAACACTGAAGCTTTCTTT
TRBJ2-3,TRBV6-5,NA,NA,CASSYSNGANTDTQYF,TGTGCCAGCAGTTACTCGAACGGGGCCAACACAGATACGCAGTATTTT
TRBJ2-7,TRBV20-1,NA,NA,CSARPSGAYEQYF,TGCAGTGCTCGTCCTTCTGGGGCCTACGAGCAGTACTTC
TRBJ2-3,TRBV12-3/TRBV12-4,NA,NA,CASSLGTPTSTDAQYF,TGTGCCAGCAGTTTAGGGACACCTACTAGCACAGATGCGCAGTATTTT
TRBJ2-5,TRBV12-3/TRBV12-4,few,NA,CATRDMKTQYF,TGTGCCACCAGAGACATGAAGACCCAGTACTTC
TRBJ2-2,TRBV7-2,NA,NA,CASSLRDSSTGELFF,TGTGCCAGCAGCTTAAGAGACAGCAGCACCGGGGAGCTGTTTTTT
TRBJ1-1,TRBV20-1,NA,NA,CSATTRALEAFF,TGCAGTGCCACAACTCGAGCGCTGGAAGCTTTCTTT
TRBJ2-3,TRBV7-3,few,TRBD1,CASSTTGGTDTQYF,TGTGCCAGCAGCACGACAGGGGGCACAGATACGCAGTATTTT